The 32 T cell receptor beta chains reported below all come from one sample, sequenced in a study of vaccination and CD4 T cells after COVID-19. An Oncomine TCR Beta short-read assay was used to sequence the DNA from cultured CD4+ T cells. MiXCR, run by TCRdb on the PCR reads, gives a single entry per CDR3 protein. The sample holds about 25,000 distinct CDR3 sequences, about 31% seen once. Indicated time point: late sampling 161 to 241 days after vaccination in a few convalescent patients. Documented treatment: roughly 11-day PBMC culture with coronavirus spike peptide pools or control peptides (ViraFEST assay). These receptors' antigens are unknown. This material consisted of CD4+ T cells from blood, cultured in vitro, taken about 7 months after SARS-CoV-2 vaccination. Receptors were obtained from a human donor who had recovered from COVID-19.

Only a few counts were recorded for this clonotype. This chain connects TRBV20-1 to TRBJ2-3, with TRBD2 matching over 9 bases. This CDR3 has 14 residues. V dropped 6 bases and J dropped 2; count of bases not matched to a gene: 6. CDR1 DFQATT and CDR2 SNEGSKA come from the germline V gene (reference sequence). DNA of the CDR3: TGCAGTGCCAAGCCGGGACTAGCCACAGATACGCAGTATTTT. As protein: CSAKPGLATDTQYF.

The gene calls are TRBV6-1 and TRBJ2-6; D call uncertain. Trimming stripped 7 bases from V and 3 bases from J, with 10 bases between. The germline V gene encodes CDR1 MNHNS and CDR2 SASEGT. The CDR3 runs 14 residues. CDR3 protein: CASTSRSGANVLTF. The CDR3 DNA reads TGTGCCAGCACCTCTAGGAGTGGGGCCAACGTCCTGACTTTC.

By share of the sample, this clonotype is medium-sized. V usage is TRBV7-2 and J usage is TRBJ2-5, with TRBD1 matching 11 bases. V was clipped by 1 base and J by 5 bases; unmatched bases: 3. This CDR3 has 15 amino acids. Germline V gives CDR1 SGHTA, CDR2 FQGNSA. The CDR3 DNA reads TGTGCCAGCAGCTTAGGTGGGACAGGGGGGGAGACCCAGTACTTC. Residues: CASSLGGTGGETQYF.

This chain joins TRBV4-1 and TRBJ2-5, with a tentative D call TRBD1 (6 bases). In germline, CDR1 is MGHRA, CDR2 YSYEKL. The ends were cut back, 0 bases at V and 4 bases at J, with 12 bases in the middle. The CDR3 runs to 15 residues. This CDR3 is CASSQDEGVAETQYF. CDR3 coding DNA: TGCGCCAGCAGCCAAGACGAGGGGGTTGCAGAGACCCAGTACTTC.

This rearrangement joins TRBV7-9 to TRBJ1-1; no clear D. Trimming removed 5 bases at V and 1 base at J, with 8 bases between. This CDR3 comprises 13 residues. Germline V gene lookup returns CDR1 SEHNR and CDR2 FQNEAQ (reference sequence). Here the CDR3 reads CASSIRQNTEAFF. The CDR3 DNA reads TGTGCCAGCAGCATTAGACAGAACACTGAAGCTTTCTTT.

V is TRBV6-1 and J is TRBJ2-5; 12 nucleotides line up with TRBD2. The junction had 4 bases not matched to a gene; V was cut back by 6 bases and J by 2 bases. Germline CDR1 is MNHNS and CDR2 is SASEGT. The CDR3 is made up of 15 amino acids. This CDR3 is CASSSGLAGQETQYF. CDR3 nucleotide sequence: TGTGCCAGCAGCTCCGGACTAGCGGGGCAAGAGACCCAGTACTTC.

The chain has TRBV10-1 and TRBJ2-5; weak D call: TRBD1 (5 bases). The CDR3 runs to 14 residues. V shed 3 bases and J shed 4 bases, with 12 bases lying between them. The germline CDR1 and CDR2 sequences are WNHNN and SYGVQD (reference sequence). The DNA for the CDR3 is TGCGCCAGCAGTGAACTCAGGGAATTAGAGACCCAGTACTTC. This gives the protein CASSELRELETQYF.

The gene calls are TRBV6-2 or TRBV6-3 and TRBJ1-1; D gene unclear. V was clipped by 5 bases and J by 3 bases, with 16 bases between them. The CDR3 is made up of 15 amino acids. CDR1 and CDR2 (germline): MNHEY, SVGEGT. As DNA, the CDR3 is TGTGCCAGCAGTAACCCCCTGGTAGGGCACACTGAAGCTTTCTTT. Its translation: CASSNPLVGHTEAFF.

The chain joins TRBV7-9 to TRBJ2-1; perhaps TRBD2 as D (5 bases). The CDR3 length is 15 residues. Germline V gives CDR1 SEHNR, CDR2 FQNEAQ (reference sequence). The V end lost 6 bases, the J end lost 8 bases, and 20 bases lay between the germline ends. CDR3 sequence: CASRPVGEGSDEQFF. In nucleotides, the CDR3 is TGTGCCAGCAGGCCCGTGGGAGAGGGAAGCGATGAGCAGTTCTTC. Full variable domain (outside the CDR3, taken from reference TRBV7-9 and TRBJ2-1): DTGVSQNPRHKITKRGQNVTFRCDPISEHNRLYWYRQTLGQGPEFLTYFQNEAQLEKSRLLSDRFSAERPKGSFSTLEIQRTEQGDSAMYLCASRPVGEGSDEQFFGPGTRLTVL.

The chain links TRBV15 to TRBJ1-2; weak D call: TRBD1 (6 bases). The CDR3 is made up of 16 amino acids. V lost 1 base to trimming and J lost 6 bases, with 18 bases between them. CDR1 is LNHNV and CDR2 is YYDKDF in the germline V gene (reference sequence). CDR3 region: CATSRGGDTRTNGYTF. The CDR3 DNA is TGTGCCACCAGCAGAGGAGGGGACACCCGGACCAATGGCTACACCTTC. The variable domain in full, completed from reference TRBV15 and TRBJ1-2, reads DAMVIQNPRYQVTQFGKPVTLSCSQTLNHNVMYWYQQKSSQAPKLLFHYYDKDFNNEADTPDNFQSRRPNTSFCFLDIRSPGLGDTAMYLCATSRGGDTRTNGYTFGSGTRLTVV.

This clonotype was observed a handful of times. As DNA, the CDR3 is TGCAGTGCTAGTTTCGCAGGAGGAAATCAGCCCCAGCATTTT. Protein product: CSASFAGGNQPQHF. The V call is TRBV20-1, the J call TRBJ1-5; D remains unclear. CDR1 DFQATT and CDR2 SNEGSKA come from the germline V gene (reference sequence). CDR3 length: 14 amino acids. Deletions cut 3 bases from V and 4 bases from J, with 13 bases between.

V is TRBV15 and J is TRBJ1-1; D may be TRBD1 (6 bases). CDR1 LNHNV and CDR2 YYDKDF come from the germline V gene (reference sequence). The CDR3 has 14 amino acids. V was pared by 0 bases and J by 7 bases, with 12 bases between. The CDR3: CATSRETGAYEAFF. As DNA, the CDR3 is TGTGCCACCAGCAGAGAGACAGGAGCGTATGAAGCTTTCTTT.

This clonotype occurred a few times. This sequence joins TRBV28 and TRBJ2-5, with 9 bases identical to TRBD2. There are 14 residues in the CDR3. V gave up 3 bases and J gave up 5 bases; unmatched junction bases: 4. Germline CDR1 reads MDHEN; CDR2 reads SYDVKM. CDR3 in DNA: TGTGCCAGCAGTTTCGCGGGAGGGATCGAGACCCAGTACTTC. Translated, it gives CASSFAGGIETQYF.

This clonotype has only a few counts. The chain employs TRBV7-9 and TRBJ2-7, with D possibly being TRBD2 (5 bases). Trimming took off 5 bases at V and 0 bases at J, with 17 bases between the two ends. Germline V gene data show CDR1 as SEHNR and CDR2 as FQNEAQ (reference sequence). There are 16 residues in the CDR3. The CDR3 loop reads CASSPIGESISYEQYF. The CDR3 DNA sequence: TGTGCCAGCAGCCCGATTGGGGAGTCGATCTCCTACGAGCAGTACTTC.

The chain combines TRBV29-1 with TRBJ1-5, with no clear D. The CDR3 has 11 amino acids. Per the germline V gene, CDR1 is SQVTM and CDR2 is ANQGSEA. With 4 bases removed from V and 10 bases from J, the gap between germline ends came to 11 bases. CDR3 residues: CSVVGSGPQHF. The CDR3 region has the DNA TGCAGCGTTGTCGGGAGTGGCCCCCAGCATTTT. The full variable domain, its missing parts supplied by reference TRBV29-1 and TRBJ1-5, is SAVISQKPSRDICQRGTSLTIQCQVDSQVTMMFWYRQQPGQSLTLIATANQGSEATYESGFVIDKFPISRPNLTFSTLTVSNMSPEDSSIYLCSVVGSGPQHFGDGTRLSIL.

The chain combines TRBV10-3 with TRBJ2-7, with 7 positions matching TRBD1. V was clipped by 10 bases and J by 5 bases; unmatched bases: 14. The CDR3 runs 14 residues. Germline CDR1 and CDR2: ENHRY and SYGVKD. The CDR3, as DNA: TGTGCCACCGAGGGGGCGACAGGTCAGAACGAGCAGTACTTC. Residues: CATEGATGQNEQYF.

The chain has TRBV5-4 and TRBJ2-7; no reliable D call. V gave up 3 bases and J gave up 0 bases, with 19 bases separating them. Per the germline V gene, CDR1 is SGHNT and CDR2 is YYREEE (reference sequence). The CDR3 runs 17 residues. This CDR3 is CASSSTKRTWSSYEQYF. The DNA for the CDR3 is TGTGCCAGCAGCTCAACAAAACGGACCTGGAGCTCCTACGAGCAGTACTTC.

The chain carries TRBV4-1 and TRBJ1-2; no reliable D call. The CDR3 spans 12 residues. CDR1 and CDR2 (germline): MGHRA, YSYEKL. V gave up 0 bases and J gave up 14 bases, with 13 bases separating them. The CDR3 spells CASSQDRRTLTF. For the CDR3, the DNA is TGCGCCAGCAGCCAAGATAGAAGGACCTTAACCTTC.

This sequence joins TRBV24-1 and TRBJ2-5; the match to TRBD1 covers 9 bases. This CDR3 comprises 16 residues. V was pared by 1 base and J by 4 bases, with 6 bases of the junction left unmatched. Germline V gives CDR1 KGHDR, CDR2 SFDVKD. The CDR3 bases are TGTGCCACCAGTGATTTAAGGACAGGGGTGAGAGAGACCCAGTACTTC. Translating gives CATSDLRTGVRETQYF.

The rearrangement links TRBV20-1 to TRBJ1-5, with D perhaps matching TRBD1 (5 bases). The length of the CDR3 is 13 residues. Between the trimmed V and J ends, which lost 6 bases and 2 bases, there was a span of 11 bases. Germline loops: CDR1 DFQATT, CDR2 SNEGSKA (reference sequence). Here the CDR3 reads CSAKAGGNQPQHF. As DNA, the CDR3 is TGCAGTGCAAAGGCGGGGGGCAATCAGCCCCAGCATTTT.

CDR3 in amino acids: CASSFGGQRGREQYF. In DNA, the CDR3 is TGTGCCAGCAGTTTCGGCGGGCAGAGGGGTCGCGAGCAGTACTTC. This chain connects TRBV28 to TRBJ2-7; TRBD1 or TRBD2 may be the D gene (5 bases each). There are 15 residues in the CDR3. Trimming removed 3 bases from V and 6 bases from J, with 18 bases in between. CDR1 is MDHEN, CDR2 SYDVKM, per germline.

The genes are TRBV28 and TRBJ1-6; TRBD1 matches 7 bases. Germline CDR1 and CDR2: MDHEN and SYDVKM. The CDR3 has 16 residues. V was pared by 6 bases and J by 6 bases, with 11 bases of the junction left unmatched. CDR3 coding DNA: TGTGCCAGCAGCCCTACCTGGACAGGTGGTAATTCACCCCTCCACTTT. Protein sequence: CASSPTWTGGNSPLHF.

This clonotype has a handful of counts. The rearrangement links TRBV6-1 to TRBJ1-2; the D gene is possibly TRBD1 (6 bases). With 9 bases removed from V and 10 bases from J, the gap between germline ends came to 15 bases. CDR1 and CDR2 from the germline V gene are MNHNS and SASEGT. The CDR3 has 11 amino acids. CDR3 residues: CASTLDSLYTF. CDR3 DNA: TGTGCCAGTACCCTGGACAGCCTCTACACCTTC.

The V gene is TRBV6-5, the J gene TRBJ2-1; D is perhaps TRBD2 (5 bases). The CDR3 length is 15 residues. V was clipped by 3 bases and J by 2 bases, with 11 bases between them. Germline V gene lookup returns CDR1 MNHEY and CDR2 SVGAGI. CDR3 nucleotides: TGTGCCAGCAGTTATTCGCTAGCCCCCTACAATGAGCAGTTCTTC. Translation gives CASSYSLAPYNEQFF.

There are a few counts of this clonotype. V usage is TRBV20-1 and J usage is TRBJ2-1, with 11 bases lining up with TRBD2. V lost 5 bases, J lost 0 bases, and 15 bases stayed unmatched. Germline V gene sequence: CDR1 DFQATT, CDR2 SNEGSKA (reference sequence). CDR3 length: 19 residues. The CDR3 loop is CSAPPIAGGPGGSYNEQFF. Here the CDR3 DNA reads TGCAGTGCTCCCCCAATAGCGGGAGGGCCGGGGGGCTCCTACAATGAGCAGTTCTTC.

This clonotype has just a few counts. This chain joins TRBV7-2 and TRBJ2-3; 8 positions match TRBD1. V shed 6 bases and J 4 bases; nucleotides not matched to a gene: 9. Germline loops: CDR1 SGHTA, CDR2 FQGNSA. The CDR3 consists of 15 residues. The CDR3 region is CASSAGGQGSDTQYF. CDR3 bases: TGTGCCAGCAGTGCGGGTGGACAGGGATCAGATACGCAGTATTTT.

In its sample, this clonotype was seen a few times. The chain employs TRBV7-2 and TRBJ2-5, with a possible D match to TRBD1 (5 bases). The CDR3 is 16 amino acids. Trimming shortened V by 5 bases and J by 5 bases, and 21 bases separated the two germline ends. Germline CDR1 and CDR2: SGHTA and FQGNSA. The CDR3 bases are TGTGCCAGCAGCCGCCAGGGATCCCAAGTAGGGGAGACCCAGTACTTC. It is translated as CASSRQGSQVGETQYF.

The chain carries TRBV20-1 and TRBJ2-3; D gene ambiguous. Germline lookup yields CDR1 DFQATT and CDR2 SNEGSKA (reference sequence). CDR3 length: 16 amino acids. Between the trimmed V and J ends, which lost 0 bases and 0 bases, there was a span of 13 bases. CDR3 in DNA: TGCAGTGCTAGAGATCCTGGCGGAGCAAGCACAGATACGCAGTATTTT. It yields the protein CSARDPGGASTDTQYF.

The chain has TRBV19 and TRBJ1-5; D not certain. The V end was cut by 3 bases, the J end by 1 base, with 4 bases between. The CDR3 is 13 residues long. Germline lookup yields CDR1 LNHDA and CDR2 SQIVND (reference sequence). Here the CDR3 DNA reads TGTGCCAGTAGTATGTTGAGCAATCAGCCCCAGCATTTT. This gives the protein CASSMLSNQPQHF. Full variable domain (remainder filled in from reference TRBV19 and TRBJ1-5): DGGITQSPKYLFRKEGQNVTLSCEQNLNHDAMYWYRQDPGQGLRLIYYSQIVNDFQKGDIAEGYSVSREKKESFPLTVTSAQKNPTAFYLCASSMLSNQPQHFGDGTRLSIL.

The chain employs TRBV6-7 and TRBJ2-1; D call uncertain. TRBV6-7 counts as an open reading frame of uncertain function. This CDR3 is built from 13 residues. Trimming cost V 5 bases and J 9 bases, with 14 bases left between them. The CDR3 coding sequence is TGTGCCAGCAGTGGCGGCCCTGGTGCTGAGCAGTTCTTC. As protein: CASSGGPGAEQFF.

This clonotype was seen a few times. This chain links TRBV7-2 with TRBJ2-3; 9 bases agree with TRBD1. From germline, CDR1 is SGHTA and CDR2 FQGNSA. Germline trimming cut 5 bases from V and 3 bases from J; bases unmatched to any gene: 6. The CDR3 has 15 residues. The CDR3 sequence: CASSQGQGLTDTQYF. The CDR3 bases are TGTGCCAGCAGCCAGGGACAGGGATTGACAGATACGCAGTATTTT.

This clonotype turned up a few times. This chain uses TRBV6-1 with TRBJ1-2; 7 bases line up with TRBD1. V trimming: 6 bases; J trimming: 0 bases; junction bases outside the gene matches: 10. The CDR3 loop spans 16 amino acids. The germline CDR1 and CDR2 sequences are MNHNS and SASEGT. In nucleotides, the CDR3 is TGTGCCAGCAGCCCACACGGGACAGAAACTAACTATGGCTACACCTTC. This sequence encodes CASSPHGTETNYGYTF.